This entry describes one TCR beta chain. Its specificity is not known. This sample was taken from a study of cytomegalovirus exposure and HLA in healthy donors. Germline lookup yields CDR1 MNHNY and CDR2 SVGAGI (reference sequence). V dropped 10 bases and J dropped 0 bases, with 9 bases sitting between them. This CDR3 contains 12 residues. PCR employed 60 Vbeta and 13 Jbeta primers. Profiling relied on immunoSEQ multiplex PCR, and the TCRdb table lists in-frame clones only, not all of them. The sample lists fewer than 200,000 clones, 80% occurring once. General study findings and limits: In a later analysis, across HLA loci, associated TCR counts were highest for DRB1, lowest for HLA-C.

The rearrangement uses TRBV6-6 and TRBJ1-1; no clear D gene. Material for sequencing was PBMCs. The TCR sequence derives from a male donor in good health and CMV-seronegative. In DNA, the CDR3 is TGTGCCACCCTCGCTATGAACACTGAAGCTTTCTTT. It specifies CATLAMNTEAFF.